This entry lists 2 T cell receptor beta chains sequenced from one sample in a study of shared clonotypes between healthy human individuals. Sequencing was performed with immunoSEQ multiplex PCR; in TCRdb, only in-frame clones are kept and a portion is missing. The sample yields more than 2,000,000 clones, 85% to 95% seen once. The sample comprised naive CD4+ T cells from PBMCs. The subset here: CD45RA+ positively selected. These receptors all come from a man younger than 35 in good health. Some clones in this sample may be carry-over from other donors' samples.

This chain links TRBV28 with TRBJ1-2, with 9 bases that match TRBD1. CDR3 length equals 14 residues. J was trimmed by 3 bases and V by 6 bases; bases with no gene match: 5. Germline V CDR1 and CDR2: MDHEN, SYDVKM. The CDR3 sequence is CASSPTGGDYGYTF. The CDR3, as DNA: TGTGCCAGCAGCCCGACAGGGGGGGACTATGGCTACACCTTC.

The count of this clone is one. The rearrangement joins TRBV9 to TRBJ2-2, with TRBD2 matching 9 bases. Germline lookup yields CDR1 SGDLS and CDR2 YYNGEE. J was trimmed by 7 bases and V by 0 bases; bases with no gene match: 10. The CDR3 runs to 17 residues. CDR3 amino acids: CASSVVASGNWDGELFF. CDR3 bases: TGTGCCAGCAGCGTAGTGGCTAGCGGGAACTGGGACGGGGAGCTGTTTTTT.